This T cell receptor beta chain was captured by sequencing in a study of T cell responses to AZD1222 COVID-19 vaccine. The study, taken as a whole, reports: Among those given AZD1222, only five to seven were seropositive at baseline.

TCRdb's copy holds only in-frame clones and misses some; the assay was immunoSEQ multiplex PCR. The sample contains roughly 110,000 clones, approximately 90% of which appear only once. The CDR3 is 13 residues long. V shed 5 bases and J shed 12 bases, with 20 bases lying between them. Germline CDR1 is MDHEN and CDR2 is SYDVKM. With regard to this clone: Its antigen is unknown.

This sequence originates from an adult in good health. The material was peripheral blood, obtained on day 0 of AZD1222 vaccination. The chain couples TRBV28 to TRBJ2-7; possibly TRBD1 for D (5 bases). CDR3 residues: CASSRRERGVLYF. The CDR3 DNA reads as TGTGCCAGCAGTCGCCGTGAAAGGGGTGTCTTGTACTTC.